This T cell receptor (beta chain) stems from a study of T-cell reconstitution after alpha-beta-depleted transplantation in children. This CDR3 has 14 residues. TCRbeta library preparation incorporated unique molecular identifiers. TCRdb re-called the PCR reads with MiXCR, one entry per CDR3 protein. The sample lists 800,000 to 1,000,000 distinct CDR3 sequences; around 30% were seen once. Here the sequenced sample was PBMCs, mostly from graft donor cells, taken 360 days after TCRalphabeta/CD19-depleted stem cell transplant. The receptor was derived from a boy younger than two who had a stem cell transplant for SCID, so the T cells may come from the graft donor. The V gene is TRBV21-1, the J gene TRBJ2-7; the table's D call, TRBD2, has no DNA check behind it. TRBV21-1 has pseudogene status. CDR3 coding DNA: TGTGCCAGCATTGCCGGGACTAGAGACCACGAGCAGTACTTC. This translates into CASIAGTRDHEQYF.